This T cell receptor beta chain was identified in a study of blood T cell repertoires in COVID-19. Study summary: Whether acute or convalescent, the COVID-19 samples came from the United States, Italy and Spain.

Authors' analysis steps: Nucleated cell number was recorded as an estimate derived from reference gene primer amplification. Generated by immunoSEQ multiplex PCR, the TCRdb table keeps only in-frame clones and is missing some. The V and J calls and clone size are taken from that table; D and trimming were inferred from the DNA. The table shows under 250,000 clones, with 80% to 85% occurring only once. This clone was recorded many times. This CDR3 region has 16 residues. V lost 0 bases to trimming and J lost 2 bases, with 10 bases between them. Germline V lookup: CDR1 MNHEY, CDR2 SVGAGI. The chain has TRBV6-5 and TRBJ2-2; TRBD1 might be the D (6 bases). The receptor was isolated from a woman aged 18-30 years with acute or convalescent COVID-19. Sequencing used peripheral blood. The CDR3 reads CASSYSRGHNTGELFF. In DNA, the CDR3 is TGTGCCAGCAGTTACTCTAGGGGACACAACACCGGGGAGCTGTTTTTT.